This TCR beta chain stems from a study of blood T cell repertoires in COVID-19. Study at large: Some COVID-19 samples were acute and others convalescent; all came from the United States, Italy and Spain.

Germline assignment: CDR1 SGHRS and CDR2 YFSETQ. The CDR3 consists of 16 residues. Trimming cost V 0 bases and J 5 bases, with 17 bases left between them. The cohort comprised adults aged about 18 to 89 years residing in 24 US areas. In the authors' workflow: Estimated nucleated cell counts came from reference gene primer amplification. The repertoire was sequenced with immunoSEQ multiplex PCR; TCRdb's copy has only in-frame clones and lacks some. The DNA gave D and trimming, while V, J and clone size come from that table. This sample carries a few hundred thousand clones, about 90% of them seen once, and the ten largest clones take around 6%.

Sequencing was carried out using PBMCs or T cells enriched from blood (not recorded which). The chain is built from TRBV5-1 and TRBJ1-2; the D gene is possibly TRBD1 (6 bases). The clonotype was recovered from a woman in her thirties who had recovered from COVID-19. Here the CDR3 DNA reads TGCGCCAGCAGCTTGGAAGAAGCGGGGGCTGGGTATGGCTACACCTTC. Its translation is CASSLEEAGAGYGYTF.